Below, 17 T cell receptor beta chains from the same sample are listed, as sequenced in a study of T cells after yellow fever vaccination (dated by TCRdb to the late 2010s). This specimen's treatment or condition label, per the study, means: live attenuated yellow fever vaccine strain. Libraries were prepared through 5' RACE. The listed sequencing device is Illumina NovaSeq 6000. Using fastp at Q25 and MiXCR, TCRdb reprocessed the public reads and kept productive beta chains. Under each unique CDR3 protein, matching rows form one entry showing the most common genes and DNA. The sample includes 95,000 to 150,000 distinct CDR3 sequences, with roughly 15% observed a single time. The ten largest clonotypes hold approximately 39% of the sample. The sequenced sample was CD8+ T cells sorted from PBMCs, obtained 5 days after the yellow fever booster vaccination. The receptors were sampled from a man between 18 and 29 years old who received the YFV17D yellow fever vaccine.

The chain recombines TRBV6-1 with TRBJ1-1, with unresolved D. Looked up from germline, CDR1 is MNHNS and CDR2 is SASEGT. V lost 4 bases, J lost 0 bases, and 12 bases lay in between. The CDR3 consists of 15 residues. CDR3: CASSAGILMNTEAFF. In DNA, the CDR3 is TGTGCCAGCAGTGCTGGGATCCTCATGAACACTGAAGCTTTCTTT.

The chain links TRBV12-3 or TRBV12-4 to TRBJ2-3, with 8 bases matching TRBD2. CDR3 length: 13 residues. With V trimmed by 10 bases and J by 2 bases, 5 bases remained unmatched. DNA for the CDR3: TGTGCCACTGGACTAGCAGACACAGATACGCAGTATTTT. As protein: CATGLADTDTQYF.

V gene TRBV6-6 combines with J gene TRBJ2-3, with 7 bases fitting TRBD2. The CDR3 length is 13 residues. V was pared by 7 bases and J by 4 bases, with 5 bases of the junction left unmatched. Germline loops: CDR1 MNHNY, CDR2 SVGAGI (reference sequence). The CDR3 DNA reads as TGTGCCAGCACCCCGGGGGGTGCAGATACGCAGTATTTT. Translating it yields CASTPGGADTQYF.

This clonotype was seen only a few times. The chain couples TRBV4-1 to TRBJ1-4; 9 bases are a match to TRBD1. The CDR3 length is 16 residues. Per the germline V gene, CDR1 is MGHRA and CDR2 is YSYEKL. Trimming removed 0 bases from V and 5 bases from J; junction bases left unmatched: 4. CDR3 protein: CASSQDRGTGNEKLFF. The DNA of the CDR3 is TGCGCCAGCAGCCAAGATCGCGGGACAGGGAATGAAAAACTGTTTTTT.

This clonotype was counted a few times. The J gene is TRBJ2-5, the V gene TRBV12-3 or TRBV12-4; D is undetermined. Trimming stripped 4 bases from V and 5 bases from J, with 14 bases between. The CDR3 has 14 amino acids. The CDR3 bases are TGTGCCAGCAGTTCGCGAGACCCTCAGGAGACCCAGTACTTC. It yields the protein CASSSRDPQETQYF.

The V call is TRBV27, the J call TRBJ2-7; TRBD1 is a possible D gene (6 bases). This CDR3 spans 18 amino acids. The germline CDR1 and CDR2 sequences are MNHEY and SMNVEV (reference sequence). V was pared by 6 bases and J by 1 base, with 25 bases between. The CDR3 is CASSWTGTPNFRSYEQYV. The CDR3 region has the DNA TGTGCCAGCAGCTGGACCGGGACACCGAATTTCCGTTCCTACGAGCAGTACGTC.

A few counts support this clonotype. The V gene is TRBV28, the J gene TRBJ2-1; 8 bases line up with TRBD2. Germline values: CDR1 MDHEN, CDR2 SYDVKM. Germline trimming cut 6 bases from V and 8 bases from J; bases unmatched to any gene: 12. The CDR3 consists of 15 residues. In DNA, the CDR3 is TGTGCCAGCAGCCATATTAGCGGGGCTGCGTATGAGCAGTTCTTC. It yields the protein CASSHISGAAYEQFF.

This clonotype was picked up a small number of times. The V and J genes are TRBV18 and TRBJ2-5; D not resolved. CDR1 KGHSH and CDR2 LQKENI come from the germline V gene. The CDR3 consists of 15 residues. V lost 5 bases and J lost 0, with 13 bases in between. CDR3 region: CASSATVVNQETQYF. The CDR3 DNA reads TGTGCCAGCTCAGCCACTGTGGTAAACCAAGAGACCCAGTACTTC.

The chain links TRBV4-3 to TRBJ2-6; the D is unclear. CDR3 length: 18 amino acids. Germline lookup yields CDR1 LGHNA and CDR2 YSLEER. V gave up 0 bases and J gave up 2 bases, with 14 bases separating them. The CDR3 spells CASSQDVRFAAGANVLTF. As DNA, the CDR3 is TGCGCCAGCAGCCAAGATGTCAGGTTCGCCGCTGGGGCCAACGTCCTGACTTTC.

The rearrangement joins TRBV7-8 to TRBJ2-7; D is uncertain. Germline V lookup: CDR1 SGHVS, CDR2 FQNEAQ. With 2 bases removed from V and 0 bases from J, the gap between germline ends came to 8 bases. CDR3 length equals 14 residues. The CDR3 spells CASSLRVGSYEQYV. The CDR3 nucleotides are TGTGCCAGCAGCTTAAGGGTAGGCTCCTACGAGCAGTACGTC.

This clonotype was recorded a few times. The chain recombines TRBV4-2 with TRBJ1-1; D might be TRBD1 (5 bases). V lost 3 bases and J 4 bases, leaving 9 bases between the germline ends. Germline V gene data show CDR1 as LGHNA and CDR2 as YNFKEQ. This CDR3 has 13 amino acids. The chain's CDR3 is CASSQERGTEAFF. CDR3 nucleotides: TGTGCCAGCAGCCAGGAAAGGGGCACTGAAGCTTTCTTT.

This clonotype was seen more than once but under ten times. The V call is TRBV29-1, the J call TRBJ2-1, with no clear D. The CDR3 has 13 amino acids. Germline V gives CDR1 SQVTM, CDR2 ANQGSEA. Trimming removed 7 bases from V and 0 bases from J, with 10 bases in between. CDR3 coding DNA: TGCAGCGGATTACAGAGCTCCTACAATGAGCAGTTCTTC. Its translation is CSGLQSSYNEQFF.

This clonotype was observed a few times. The gene calls are TRBV7-9 and TRBJ1-5; 7 bases match TRBD1. The ends lost 4 bases at V and 6 bases at J; junction bases unmatched: 6. Germline CDR1 is SEHNR and CDR2 is FQNEAQ (reference sequence). The CDR3 contains 14 residues. In DNA form, the CDR3 reads TGTGCCAGCAGCTCCGACAGGGACTCTCAGCCCCAGCATTTT. This sequence encodes CASSSDRDSQPQHF. The full variable domain, rest sourced from reference TRBV7-9 and TRBJ1-5, is DTGVSQNPRHKITKRGQNVTFRCDPISEHNRLYWYRQTLGQGPEFLTYFQNEAQLEKSRLLSDRFSAERPKGSFSTLEIQRTEQGDSAMYLCASSSDRDSQPQHFGDGTRLSIL.

The chain is built from TRBV4-3 and TRBJ1-4; possibly TRBD1 for D (6 bases). The CDR3 runs 14 residues. Germline V lookup: CDR1 LGHNA, CDR2 YSLEER. V gave up 4 bases and J gave up 8 bases, with 14 bases separating them. CDR3 protein: CASSPTRQEEKLFF. Here the CDR3 DNA reads TGCGCCAGCAGCCCTACTCGACAGGAGGAAAAACTGTTTTTT.

The J gene is TRBJ2-1, the V gene TRBV27; the D gene is possibly TRBD1 (5 bases). Trimming stripped 8 bases from V and 1 base from J, with 12 bases between. Germline loops: CDR1 MNHEY, CDR2 SMNVEV (reference sequence). This CDR3 has 14 amino acids. The CDR3 is CASGAGVSYNEQFF. In DNA form, the CDR3 reads TGTGCCAGCGGGGCAGGTGTTTCCTACAATGAGCAGTTCTTC.

The chain couples TRBV27 to TRBJ2-5; D uncertain. CDR1 MNHEY and CDR2 SMNVEV come from the germline V gene (reference sequence). Trimming pared 0 bases from V and 4 bases from J, leaving 6 bases between. The CDR3 is made up of 13 amino acids. The CDR3 DNA reads as TGTGCCAGCAGTTTATCCGGGCCAGAGACCCAGTACTTC. It specifies CASSLSGPETQYF.

The J gene is TRBJ2-5, the V gene TRBV11-2, with D perhaps matching TRBD1 or TRBD2 (6 bases each). This CDR3 is built from 15 residues. The germline V and J ends were trimmed by 4 bases and 5 bases, with 17 bases remaining between them. The germline V gene has CDR1 SGHAT and CDR2 FQNNGV. CDR3 nucleotides: TGTGCCAGCAGCTCCGCGGGACAAAAACAGGAGACCCAGTACTTC. Residues: CASSSAGQKQETQYF.